A single sample gave rise to the 28 T cell receptor beta chains below, sequenced in a study of blood T cell repertoires in COVID-19. The method was immunoSEQ multiplex PCR; TCRdb's version includes in-frame clones alone and lacks a portion of them. The data show 250,000 to 350,000 clones, approximately 90% seen once. Specimen: peripheral blood. Source of these receptors: a woman aged 55-70 years with acute or convalescent COVID-19.

J is TRBJ1-5 and V is TRBV2, with D uncertain. The CDR3 totals 14 residues. V lost 0 bases to trimming and J lost 3 bases, with 6 bases between them. The V gene's germline CDR1 is SNHLY and CDR2 FYNNEI. The CDR3 DNA reads TGTGCCAGCAGTGAAGCGCTAGCCAATCAGCCCCAGCATTTT. Protein: CASSEALANQPQHF.

This chain links TRBV21-1 with TRBJ1-5; the table calls TRBD1, which could not be checked here. TRBV21-1 is classified as a pseudogene. The CDR3 is 16 amino acids. As DNA, the CDR3 is TGTGCCAGCAGCAGCAGGGACAGGAAGGAAGGTCAGCCCCAGCATTTT. It specifies CASSSRDRKEGQPQHF.

V usage is TRBV6-5 and J usage is TRBJ2-6; D call uncertain. V lost 2 bases, J lost 4 bases, and 9 bases lay in between. There are 15 residues in the CDR3. CDR1 and CDR2 from the germline V gene are MNHEY and SVGAGI. In DNA form, the CDR3 reads TGTGCCAGCAGTTACCCGACCGGGGGGGCCAACGTCCTGACTTTC. Its translation is CASSYPTGGANVLTF.

This rearrangement joins TRBV2 to TRBJ2-2; TRBD1 matches 9 bases. Germline lookup yields CDR1 SNHLY and CDR2 FYNNEI. The junction had 14 bases not matched to a gene; V was cut back by 6 bases and J by 9 bases. The CDR3 loop spans 16 amino acids. CDR3 residues: CASRDRGADLIRELFF. The CDR3 DNA reads as TGTGCCAGCAGGGACAGGGGAGCCGACCTTATCAGGGAGCTGTTTTTT.

This chain links TRBV2 with TRBJ1-5; 9 bases are a match to TRBD1. Per the germline V gene, CDR1 is SNHLY and CDR2 is FYNNEI. The CDR3 runs 15 residues. V shed 7 bases, J shed 0 bases, and the junction held 4 bases outside the gene matches. The CDR3 is CASTLDRGSNQPQHF. For the CDR3, the DNA is TGTGCCAGCACCTTGGACAGGGGTAGCAATCAGCCCCAGCATTTT.

The chain combines TRBV10-3 with TRBJ1-2; D is unclear. Germline lookup yields CDR1 ENHRY and CDR2 SYGVKD. The V and J ends lost 1 base and 0 bases respectively, with 12 bases between them. The CDR3 sequence is 16 residues long. CDR3 nucleotide sequence: TGTGCCATCAGTGAGTGGCCGCTTCTAGCTAACTATGGCTACACCTTC. Translation: CAISEWPLLANYGYTF.

The count of this clone is one. The gene calls are TRBV19 and TRBJ1-3, with TRBD1 identical over 7 bases. The ends lost 6 bases at V and 0 bases at J; junction bases unmatched: 2. The germline V gene has CDR1 LNHDA and CDR2 SQIVND (reference sequence). The CDR3 is made up of 14 amino acids. CDR3 sequence: CASRNRGSGNTIYF. In DNA form, the CDR3 reads TGTGCCAGTAGGAACAGGGGCTCTGGAAACACCATATATTTT.

The chain couples TRBV6-5 to TRBJ2-2; the match to TRBD2 covers 10 bases. The CDR3 has 15 amino acids. The trim removed 7 bases at V and 6 bases at J, leaving 8 bases unmatched. Germline loops: CDR1 MNHEY, CDR2 SVGAGI. The CDR3 coding sequence is TGTGCCAGCACCGAAAGCGGGGGGGCCGCCGGGGAGCTGTTTTTT. This gives the protein CASTESGGAAGELFF.

The V gene is TRBV5-6, the J gene TRBJ2-3, with TRBD1 matching over 7 bases. V shed 3 bases, J shed 1 base, and the junction held 8 bases outside the gene matches. The CDR3 is 16 amino acids. Germline loops: CDR1 SGHDT, CDR2 YYEEEE. Written as DNA, the CDR3 is TGTGCCAGCAGCTCACTACAGGGGATCGGCACAGATACGCAGTATTTT. Residues: CASSSLQGIGTDTQYF.

The rearrangement uses TRBV14 and TRBJ2-7; TRBD1 aligns across 7 bases. V lost 3 bases, J lost 5 bases, and 10 bases stayed unmatched. This CDR3 spans 15 amino acids. Germline values: CDR1 SGHDN, CDR2 FVKESK. The CDR3 coding sequence is TGTGCCAGCAGCCAGATATTAACCGGGACAGACGAGCAGTACTTC. Its protein is CASSQILTGTDEQYF.

The count of this clone is one. The chain carries TRBV19 and TRBJ2-3, with D perhaps matching TRBD1 (6 bases). The V gene's germline CDR1 is LNHDA and CDR2 SQIVND (reference sequence). Trimming cost V 8 bases and J 1 base, with 16 bases left between them. The CDR3 has 15 residues. The DNA of the CDR3 is TGTGCCAGTCCCCACAGGGTTTGGGGCACAGATACGCAGTATTTT. Its translation: CASPHRVWGTDTQYF.

V gene TRBV19 combines with J gene TRBJ1-5; tentatively, D is TRBD1 (6 bases). The CDR3 length is 16 residues. V lost 10 bases, J lost 7 bases, and 26 bases lay in between. CDR1 and CDR2 from the germline V gene are LNHDA and SQIVND (reference sequence). The CDR3 sequence: CATAQGGGIGMQPQHF. The CDR3 DNA reads TGTGCCACCGCCCAGGGTGGGGGCATAGGGATGCAGCCCCAGCATTTT.

The chain links TRBV19 to TRBJ1-2, with D unresolved. The germline gives CDR1 LNHDA, CDR2 SQIVND (reference sequence). V lost 7 bases and J lost 8, with 14 bases in between. This CDR3 contains 12 residues. The CDR3 DNA follows: TGTGCCAGTAAAGACCCCGCGAGGGGCTACACCTTC. Translated, it gives CASKDPARGYTF.

The V and J genes are TRBV29-1 and TRBJ1-1, with no clear D. V was shortened by 3 bases and J by 1 base, with 12 bases between the two germline ends. Looked up from germline, CDR1 is SQVTM and CDR2 is ANQGSEA. The CDR3 sequence is 14 residues long. CDR3 sequence reads: CSVDGPGRNTEAFF. In DNA, the CDR3 is TGCAGCGTTGATGGACCGGGGAGGAACACTGAAGCTTTCTTT.

This chain links TRBV5-1 with TRBJ2-1, with 11 positions matching TRBD2. This CDR3 spans 16 amino acids. Germline V gene lookup returns CDR1 SGHRS and CDR2 YFSETQ. J was trimmed by 4 bases and V by 3 bases; bases with no gene match: 6. DNA of the CDR3: TGCGCCAGCAGCTGGACCCTAGCGGGGGGTTACAATGAGCAGTTCTTC. Its protein product is CASSWTLAGGYNEQFF. The full variable domain, rest sourced from reference TRBV5-1 and TRBJ2-1, is KAGVTQTPRYLIKTRGQQVTLSCSPISGHRSVSWYQQTPGQGLQFLFEYFSETQRNKGNFPGRFSGRQFSNSRSEMNVSTLELGDSALYLCASSWTLAGGYNEQFFGPGTRLTVL.

This clone occurred once. This chain uses TRBV3-1 (or the pseudogene TRBV3-2) with TRBJ2-5, with no clear D. Trimming cost V 2 bases and J 9 bases, with 10 bases left between them. CDR3 length: 12 amino acids. CDR1 is LGHDT, CDR2 YNNKEL, per germline (reference sequence). The chain's CDR3 is CASSQPAGAQYF. As DNA, the CDR3 is TGTGCCAGCAGCCAACCGGCCGGAGCCCAGTACTTC.

V gene TRBV10-3 combines with J gene TRBJ2-7; 10 nucleotides agree with TRBD2. The junction had 10 bases not matched to a gene; V was cut back by 6 bases and J by 5 bases. Germline CDR1 ENHRY, CDR2 SYGVKD. This CDR3 comprises 15 residues. In DNA, the CDR3 is TGTGCCATCAGGGATAGCGGGAGGACTTACGACGAGCAGTACTTC. Translated: CAIRDSGRTYDEQYF.

The chain links TRBV27 to TRBJ2-7; 9 positions agree with TRBD1. The CDR3 sequence is 15 residues long. Germline V gene lookup returns CDR1 MNHEY and CDR2 SMNVEV (reference sequence). Losses at the gene ends were 4 bases for V and 3 bases for J; bases not matched to a gene: 7. CDR3 in DNA: TGTGCCAGCAGTTCAGCTAGGGACAGGGACTACGAGCAGTACTTC. Translating it yields CASSSARDRDYEQYF.

This rearrangement joins TRBV19 to TRBJ1-6, with 10 bases fitting TRBD1. The V gene end was trimmed by 8 bases and the J gene end by 7 bases; junction bases not matched to a gene: 5. This CDR3 has 14 amino acids. Germline V gives CDR1 LNHDA, CDR2 SQIVND (reference sequence). CDR3 sequence: CASRRDRGNSPLHF. CDR3 DNA sequence: TGTGCCAGTCGTCGGGACAGGGGAAATTCACCCCTCCACTTT.

J is TRBJ2-7 and V is TRBV9; the match to TRBD1 covers 7 bases. The CDR3 consists of 14 residues. Germline V lookup: CDR1 SGDLS, CDR2 YYNGEE. The V segment lost 0 bases and the J segment 7 bases; nucleotides outside the gene matches: 7. As DNA, the CDR3 is TGTGCCAGCAGCGTAGCACAGGGGCCCGAGGAGCAGTACTTC. Residues: CASSVAQGPEEQYF. Combining the CDR3 with reference TRBV9 and TRBJ2-7 gives the whole variable domain DSGVTQTPKHLITATGQRVTLRCSPRSGDLSVYWYQQSLDQGLQFLIQYYNGEERAKGNILERFSAQQFPDLHSELNLSSLELGDSALYFCASSVAQGPEEQYFGPGTRLTVT.

The CDR3 DNA is TGTGCCAGCAGAGTGACTAGCGGGGGCCAAGAGACCCAGTACTTC. Protein: CASRVTSGGQETQYF. The chain carries TRBV6-5 and TRBJ2-5, with TRBD2 matching 12 bases. V shed 6 bases, J shed 1 base, and the junction held 3 bases outside the gene matches. CDR1 is MNHEY, CDR2 SVGAGI, per germline. The CDR3 contains 15 residues.

The rearrangement uses TRBV19 and TRBJ2-7; TRBD1 agrees at 8 bases. Losses at the gene ends were 1 base for V and 0 bases for J; bases not matched to a gene: 2. The CDR3 totals 15 residues. Germline V gives CDR1 LNHDA, CDR2 SQIVND (reference sequence). The CDR3 DNA reads TGTGCCAGTAGTATAGGGGACAGGACCTCCTACGAGCAGTACTTC. Translating it yields CASSIGDRTSYEQYF.

The chain employs TRBV9 and TRBJ2-7; D not resolved. The length of the CDR3 is 14 residues. Per the germline V gene, CDR1 is SGDLS and CDR2 is YYNGEE. V was shortened by 0 bases and J by 5 bases, with 12 bases between the two germline ends. The CDR3 DNA is TGTGCCAGCAGCGTAGGTCAGTGGGCCGACGAGCAGTACTTC. As protein: CASSVGQWADEQYF. The full variable domain, completed using reference TRBV9 and TRBJ2-7, is DSGVTQTPKHLITATGQRVTLRCSPRSGDLSVYWYQQSLDQGLQFLIQYYNGEERAKGNILERFSAQQFPDLHSELNLSSLELGDSALYFCASSVGQWADEQYFGPGTRLTVT.

The chain combines TRBV6-2 or TRBV6-3 with TRBJ2-7, with D possibly being TRBD2 (6 bases). CDR1 and CDR2 from the germline V gene are MNHEY and SVGEGT. V shed 0 bases and J shed 4 bases, with 13 bases lying between them. This CDR3 region has 15 residues. CDR3 region: CASSYSGLEDYEQYF. In nucleotides, the CDR3 is TGTGCCAGCAGTTACTCGGGACTCGAAGATTACGAGCAGTACTTC.

The rearrangement links TRBV3-1 (or the pseudogene TRBV3-2) to TRBJ2-5, with TRBD2 matching over 7 bases. The V segment lost 4 bases and the J segment 4 bases; nucleotides outside the gene matches: 6. The CDR3 loop spans 14 amino acids. The germline V gene encodes CDR1 LGHDT and CDR2 YNNKEL (reference sequence). CDR3: CASSRIGGGETQYF. Written as DNA, the CDR3 is TGTGCCAGCAGCCGAATTGGGGGGGGAGAGACCCAGTACTTC.

The chain carries TRBV2 and TRBJ2-2, with TRBD2 identical over 16 bases. The germline V gene has CDR1 SNHLY and CDR2 FYNNEI. V lost 6 bases to trimming and J lost 5 bases; unmatched junction nucleotides: 9. This CDR3 spans 18 amino acids. The CDR3 protein is CASREGLAGGPHTGELFF. CDR3 sequence (DNA): TGTGCCAGCAGGGAGGGACTAGCGGGAGGGCCCCATACCGGGGAGCTGTTTTTT.

The chain couples TRBV12-3 or TRBV12-4 to TRBJ1-5; tentative D call: TRBD1 (6 bases). V lost 5 bases to trimming and J lost 6 bases, with 8 bases between them. The CDR3 loop spans 12 amino acids. The CDR3 is CASSQGGQPQHF. The CDR3 region has the DNA TGTGCCAGCAGTCAAGGGGGTCAGCCCCAGCATTTT.

The rearrangement links TRBV5-4 to TRBJ2-2; D possibly corresponds to TRBD1 (6 bases). The V end lost 2 bases, the J end lost 8 bases, and 10 bases lay between the germline ends. Looked up from germline, CDR1 is SGHNT and CDR2 is YYREEE (reference sequence). This CDR3 is built from 13 residues. The DNA of the CDR3 is TGTGCCAGCAGCTTACAGGGTCCAGGGGAGCTGTTTTTT. Translation: CASSLQGPGELFF.